A selection of T cell receptor beta chains follows, all from one sample in a study of CXCR3-negative and CXCR3-positive naive CD8 T cells. For each CDR3 protein, TCRdb gives one entry from its re-call of the 5' RACE reads, without DNA. With about 98,000 distinct CDR3 sequences in the sample, the ten largest clones hold roughly 1.1%. The source material was naive CXCR3+ CD8+ T cells from blood. The source is a human donor in good health. Some clones in this sample may be carry-over from other donors' samples. Each CDR3 is given with its conserved first and last residue.

>TRBJ2-1|TRBV27|13
CATRTGGIWEQFF
>TRBJ2-1|TRBV27|13
CASSLVYTGEQFF
>TRBJ2-2|TRBV21-1|14
CASSRARNTGELFF
>TRBJ2-3|TRBV7-3|11
CARSSTDTQYF
>TRBJ1-5|TRBV4-3|16
CASSQDLTVENQPQHF
>TRBJ1-1|TRBV6-2/TRBV6-3|18
CASSHLEGQATMNTEAFF
>TRBJ1-6|TRBV19|15
CASSRESSYNSPLHF
>TRBJ2-2|TRBV6-5|14
CATSWGGDRGELFF
>TRBJ2-7|TRBV29-1|13
CSVDDGATYEQYF
>TRBJ1-5|TRBV12-3/TRBV12-4|14
CASSLAAVNQPQHF
>TRBJ2-7|TRBV9|15
CASSGEGRPAYEQYF
>TRBJ2-7|TRBV2|14
CASLGQGWPYEQYF
>TRBJ2-3|TRBV6-5|15
CASSYSGQGADTQYF
>TRBJ2-3|TRBV27|16
CASSTGLAGTRDTQYF
>TRBJ2-3|TRBV6-1|15
CASSEEDGSTDTQYF
>TRBJ2-3|TRBV15|15
CATRLTSGGIDTQYF
>TRBJ1-2|TRBV12-5|16
CASGSLTGGGDYGYTF
>TRBJ1-1|TRBV28|15
CASSFRGGMNTEAFF
>TRBJ2-7|TRBV7-8|14
CASSLALDSYEQYF
>TRBJ2-7|TRBV21-1|17
CASSKNPIGDSSYEQYF
>TRBJ2-1|TRBV4-1|17
CASSQLGGTRGYNEQFF
>TRBJ2-1|TRBV19|16
CASSIVSVGPYNEQFF
>TRBJ1-1|TRBV12-3/TRBV12-4|14
CASSLAKVLTEAFF
>TRBJ2-7|TRBV14|13
CASSITPGYEQYF
>TRBJ2-7|TRBV29-1|19
CSPLGSPGTPRRGLYEQYF
>TRBJ1-4|TRBV11-2|14
CASSHAFANEKLFF
>TRBJ2-3|TRBV6-6|16
CASSSIAGGSTDTQYF
>TRBJ2-5|TRBV6-6|16
CASSYTPDRVGQTQYF
>TRBJ1-5|TRBV20-1|14
CSATGTVNNQPQHF
>TRBJ1-1|TRBV7-9|15
CASISTSQGYTEAFF
>TRBJ1-2|TRBV6-5|17
CASSYDLAGADNYGYTF
>TRBJ2-5|TRBV4-3|13
CASSLDRAETQYF
>TRBJ1-1|TRBV18|17
CASSPRVVGTMNTEAFF
>TRBJ2-7|TRBV3-1|13
CASSQGYNYEQYF
>TRBJ1-1|TRBV4-1|16
CASSSSPRNQNTEAFF
>TRBJ1-1|TRBV9|17
CASSAPGQPLMNTEAFF
>TRBJ2-1|TRBV10-3|12
CAIEDSHNEQFF
>TRBJ2-2|TRBV13|16
CASSSLRTGNTGELFF
>TRBJ2-7|TRBV13|14
CASSLAPNSYEQYF
>TRBJ2-7|TRBV5-5|13
CASLGQSFYEQYF
>TRBJ2-2|TRBV12-5|15
CASVPGTDYTGELFF
>TRBJ1-1|TRBV4-3|13
CASSWTMNTEAFF